The present entry profiles one T cell receptor (beta chain) with its context. Clones were read by immunoSEQ multiplex PCR, and TCRdb kept only the in-frame ones, dropping some. In the table there are 550,000 to 700,000 clones, about three quarters of which are singletons. This specimen belongs to a study of shared clonotypes between healthy human individuals. The CDR3 has 14 amino acids. Germline values: CDR1 SGHRS, CDR2 YFSETQ. V was cut by 5 bases and J by 2 bases, with 8 bases left in between. The sequenced sample consisted of memory CD4+ T cells sorted from blood. The subset: CD45RA-negative fraction. This receptor was obtained from a woman aged 25-40 years in good health. V and J are TRBV5-1 and TRBJ2-6; D gene unclear. The CDR3 loop is CASSQSAGANVLTF. The CDR3 nucleotides are TGCGCCAGCAGTCAGAGCGCTGGGGCCAACGTCCTGACTTTC.